Here is one T cell receptor (beta chain) with its context. Its target is unknown. The sample is drawn from a study of CD8 T cells in ankylosing spondylitis. Overall study findings and caveats: CD8+ disease-linked clones were present at relatively low frequencies in blood. Among TCR beta sequences, a motif of under ten highly homologous variants appeared characteristic of ankylosing spondylitis blood.

Per germline, CDR1 SGHNT and CDR2 YYREEE (reference sequence). After removal of 4 bases from V and 0 bases from J, the junction contained 7 bases not matched to a gene. There are 16 residues in the CDR3. Preparation of TCR beta libraries was done by quantitative 5'-RACE with molecular barcodes. TCRdb re-called the 5' RACE reads through MiXCR, storing one row per CDR3 protein. The data contain about 250,000 distinct CDR3 sequences, approximately 30% of them singletons. V is TRBV5-4 and J is TRBJ2-7; 10 bases match TRBD2. This sequence originates from a male donor with ankylosing spondylitis or in good health (not recorded which). Sequenced sample: blood, either unsorted or a sorted T cell fraction (not recorded which). CDR3 sequence: CASSLLAGVRSYEQYF. In DNA, the CDR3 is TGTGCCAGCAGCCTGCTAGCGGGGGTTCGCTCCTACGAGCAGTACTTC. Filled out from reference TRBV5-4 and TRBJ2-7, the complete variable domain reads ETGVTQSPTHLIKTRGQQVTLRCSSQSGHNTVSWYQQALGQGPQFIFQYYREEENGRGNFPPRFSGLQFPNYSSELNVNALELDDSALYLCASSLLAGVRSYEQYFGPGTRLTVT.